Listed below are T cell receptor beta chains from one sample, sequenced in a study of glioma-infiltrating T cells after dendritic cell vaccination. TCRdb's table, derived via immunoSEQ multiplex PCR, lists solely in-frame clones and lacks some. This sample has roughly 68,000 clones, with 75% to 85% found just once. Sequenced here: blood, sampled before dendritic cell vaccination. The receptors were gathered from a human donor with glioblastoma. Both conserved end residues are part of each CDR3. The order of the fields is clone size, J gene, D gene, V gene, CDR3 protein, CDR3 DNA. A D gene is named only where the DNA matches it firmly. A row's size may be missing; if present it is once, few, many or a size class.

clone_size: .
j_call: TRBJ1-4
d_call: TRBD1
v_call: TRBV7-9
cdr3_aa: CASSFGQGTGGTNEKLFF
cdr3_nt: TGTGCCAGCAGCTTCGGACAGGGAACAGGGGGAACTAATGAAAAACTGTTTTTT

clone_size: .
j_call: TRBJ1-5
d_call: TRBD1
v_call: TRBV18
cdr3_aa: CASSPLGTGNNQPQHF
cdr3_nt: TGTGCCAGCTCACCACTGGGGACAGGGAACAATCAGCCCCAGCATTTT

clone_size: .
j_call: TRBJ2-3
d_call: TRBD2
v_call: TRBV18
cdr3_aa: CASSLAGMGTDTQYF
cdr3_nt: TGTGCCAGCTCACTAGCGGGAATGGGCACAGATACGCAGTATTTT

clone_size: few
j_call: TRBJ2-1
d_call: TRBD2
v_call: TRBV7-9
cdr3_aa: CASSLPTSGDNEQFF
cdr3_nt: TGTGCCAGCAGCCTCCCGACTAGCGGGGATAATGAGCAGTTCTTC

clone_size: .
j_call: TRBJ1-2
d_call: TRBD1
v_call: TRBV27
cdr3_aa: CASSLTYRGGYTF
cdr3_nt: TGTGCCAGCAGTTTAACGTACAGGGGCGGCTACACCTTC

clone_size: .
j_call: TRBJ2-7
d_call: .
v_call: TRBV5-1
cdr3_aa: CASSLERREQYF
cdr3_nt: TGCGCCAGCAGCTTGGAGCGTAGGGAGCAGTACTTC

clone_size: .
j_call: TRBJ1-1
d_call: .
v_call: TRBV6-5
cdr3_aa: CASSPKTAVGAFF
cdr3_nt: TGTGCCAGCAGCCCCAAAACGGCGGTAGGAGCTTTCTTT

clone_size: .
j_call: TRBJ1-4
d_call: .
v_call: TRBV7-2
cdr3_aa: CASSLDLFNEKLFF
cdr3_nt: TGTGCCAGCAGCTTAGATCTCTTTAATGAAAAACTGTTTTTT

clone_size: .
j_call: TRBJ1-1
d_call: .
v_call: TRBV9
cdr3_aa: CASSFWTDPRAEAFF
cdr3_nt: TGTGCCAGCAGCTTCTGGACAGACCCACGCGCTGAAGCTTTCTTT

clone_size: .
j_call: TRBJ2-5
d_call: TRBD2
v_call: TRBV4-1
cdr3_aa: CASSQAGGSETQYF
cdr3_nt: TGCGCCAGCAGCCAAGCGGGGGGTAGCGAGACCCAGTACTTC

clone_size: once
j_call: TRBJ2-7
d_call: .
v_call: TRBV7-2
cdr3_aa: CASSLVEVKYF
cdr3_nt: TGTGCCAGCAGCTTAGTGGAGGTGAAGTACTTC

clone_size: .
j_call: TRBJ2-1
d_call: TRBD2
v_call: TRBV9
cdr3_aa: CASSRGGSSYNEQFF
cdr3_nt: TGTGCCAGCAGTCGCGGGGGTTCATCCTACAATGAGCAGTTCTTC

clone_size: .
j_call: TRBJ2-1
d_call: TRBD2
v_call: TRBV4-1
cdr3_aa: CASSQAIAGGPLVANEQFF
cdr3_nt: TGCGCCAGCAGCCAAGCTATTGCGGGGGGACCCCTCGTTGCCAATGAGCAGTTCTTC

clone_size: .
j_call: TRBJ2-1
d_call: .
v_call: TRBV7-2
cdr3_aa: CASSVYLGLGEQFF
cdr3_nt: TGTGCCAGCAGCGTTTACCTGGGGCTTGGTGAGCAGTTCTTC